These 28 T cell receptor beta chains share one sample of origin, sequenced in a study of blood T cell repertoires in COVID-19. Libraries were prepared by immunoSEQ multiplex PCR; TCRdb keeps only in-frame clonotypes and omits some of them. The profile covers about 160,000 clones, with roughly nine tenths appearing a single time and about 4.6% taken by the ten largest. The sequencing sample was made of peripheral blood. The receptors stem from a woman aged 60-70 years with active or convalescent COVID-19.

This rearrangement joins TRBV6-5 to TRBJ1-2; possibly TRBD1 for D (6 bases). The CDR3 is made up of 14 amino acids. V was pared by 4 bases and J by 4 bases, with 13 bases between. CDR1 is MNHEY and CDR2 is SVGAGI in the germline V gene. CDR3 bases: TGTGCCAGCAGTTCATTACAGGGTTTCTATGGCTACACCTTC. Protein sequence: CASSSLQGFYGYTF.

This sequence joins TRBV9 and TRBJ2-2; D gene uncertain. The V gene lost 2 bases and the J gene lost 4 bases, with 18 bases spanning the gap. Germline assignment: CDR1 SGDLS and CDR2 YYNGEE. This CDR3 contains 17 residues. The CDR3 sequence is CASSVHSGQVPTGELFF. CDR3 nucleotides: TGTGCCAGCAGCGTTCACTCCGGCCAGGTTCCCACCGGGGAGCTGTTTTTT.

This chain links TRBV7-8 with TRBJ2-7, with 9 nucleotides matching TRBD2. After removal of 1 base from V and 4 bases from J, the junction contained 5 bases not matched to a gene. The length of the CDR3 is 15 residues. Germline V gene lookup returns CDR1 SGHVS and CDR2 FQNEAQ. DNA for the CDR3: TGTGCCAGCAGCTTAGTGCGGGGGGGCTTATACGAGCAGTACTTC. It specifies CASSLVRGGLYEQYF.

The chain is built from TRBV19 and TRBJ2-4, with D possibly being TRBD1 (7 bases). With 6 bases removed from V and 11 bases from J, the gap between germline ends came to 26 bases. CDR1 is LNHDA and CDR2 is SQIVND in the germline V gene (reference sequence). This CDR3 comprises 16 residues. For the CDR3, the DNA is TGTGCCAGTAGCTCCCTGCGGGGCAGGGGGAATTTCGTTCAGTACTTC. It is translated as CASSSLRGRGNFVQYF.

This clone showed up just once. The chain employs TRBV2 and TRBJ1-1, with D tentatively TRBD1 (5 bases). V was trimmed by 0 bases and J by 4 bases, leaving 6 bases between them. The CDR3 length is 13 residues. The germline gives CDR1 SNHLY, CDR2 FYNNEI. The CDR3 nucleotides are TGTGCCAGCAGTGAAGCGGGGGGCACTGAAGCTTTCTTT. Protein: CASSEAGGTEAFF.

The CDR3 region is CASSPKEEDMSNEQFF. The CDR3 DNA reads TGTGCCAGCAGCCCTAAAGAAGAGGACATGTCGAATGAGCAGTTCTTC. This chain joins TRBV7-9 and TRBJ2-1, with a tentative D call TRBD1 (5 bases). Per germline, CDR1 SEHNR and CDR2 FQNEAQ (reference sequence). The CDR3 extends over 16 amino acids. The ends were cut back, 5 bases at V and 7 bases at J, with 21 bases in the middle.

The chain links TRBV5-4 to TRBJ2-1; weak D call: TRBD2 (5 bases). Germline lookup yields CDR1 SGHNT and CDR2 YYREEE (reference sequence). The CDR3 has 14 amino acids. V was pared by 2 bases and J by 4 bases, with 10 bases between. The CDR3, as DNA: TGTGCCAGCAGCTTTGGGTGGGAGTACAATGAGCAGTTCTTC. This encodes CASSFGWEYNEQFF.

V gene TRBV19 combines with J gene TRBJ1-6; TRBD1 might be the D (6 bases). Germline V CDR1 and CDR2: LNHDA, SQIVND (reference sequence). Trimming removed 6 bases from V and 5 bases from J, with 11 bases in between. The CDR3 is 14 residues long. Here the CDR3 DNA reads TGTGCCAGTAGGACCGGGACAAATAATTCACCCCTCCACTTT. It specifies CASRTGTNNSPLHF.

The chain combines TRBV7-2 with TRBJ1-5; D perhaps matches TRBD1 (5 bases). This CDR3 is built from 13 residues. Per germline, CDR1 SGHTA and CDR2 FQGNSA. V gave up 5 bases and J gave up 4 bases, with 9 bases separating them. In DNA form, the CDR3 reads TGTGCCAGCAGCCGGACACCAAATCAGCCCCAGCATTTT. It translates to CASSRTPNQPQHF.

Note on this clone: Compared with germline, one end of the junction differs, possibly owing to a read error. This sequence joins TRBV7-7 and TRBJ1-3; TRBD1 matches 7 bases. Germline V CDR1 and CDR2: SSHAT, FNYEAQ (reference sequence). This CDR3 comprises 14 residues. The DNA of the CDR3 is TGTGCTAGCAGCAACCACAGGCGGGACAGTCCCTTCTATTTT. Its translation: CASSNHRRDSPFYF.

This chain connects TRBV30 to TRBJ2-1; D gene ambiguous. The V gene lost 3 bases and the J gene lost 15 bases, with 24 bases spanning the gap. From germline, CDR1 is GTSNPN and CDR2 SVGIG (reference sequence). This CDR3 comprises 14 residues. The CDR3 is CAWRTTPGSPVGFF. CDR3 nucleotide sequence: TGTGCCTGGAGGACGACCCCAGGCAGCCCAGTAGGGTTCTTC.

This rearrangement joins TRBV6-2 or TRBV6-3 to TRBJ1-2; 9 bases agree with TRBD1. The CDR3 has 15 amino acids. The V segment lost 2 bases and the J segment 6 bases; nucleotides outside the gene matches: 7. CDR1 and CDR2 (germline): MNHEY, SVGEGT. This CDR3 reads CASSYLGQGWNGYTF. CDR3 sequence (DNA): TGTGCCAGCAGTTACCTAGGACAGGGGTGGAATGGCTACACCTTC.

The chain links TRBV10-1 to TRBJ2-7; 11 nucleotides align to TRBD2. This CDR3 comprises 17 residues. With V trimmed by 6 bases and J by 3 bases, 13 bases remained unmatched. Per germline, CDR1 WNHNN and CDR2 SYGVQD (reference sequence). The chain's CDR3 is CASRRLKLAGENYEQYF. The CDR3, as DNA: TGCGCCAGCAGGAGACTAAAACTAGCGGGGGAGAACTACGAGCAGTACTTC.

In its sample, this clone was seen a few times. The chain couples TRBV19 to TRBJ1-5; unclear D gene. CDR1 and CDR2 (germline): LNHDA, SQIVND (reference sequence). V lost 5 bases to trimming and J lost 2 bases, with 13 bases between them. This CDR3 is 15 amino acids long. The CDR3 DNA follows: TGTGCCAGTAGTGGTTCGGGGATGGGCAATCAGCCCCAGCATTTT. It is translated as CASSGSGMGNQPQHF.

The gene calls are TRBV4-3 and TRBJ1-2; D not certain. Trimming stripped 0 bases from V and 8 bases from J, with 13 bases between. The CDR3 runs to 14 residues. Per the germline V gene, CDR1 is LGHNA and CDR2 is YSLEER. This CDR3 is CASSQDRQGLGYTF. CDR3 nucleotides: TGCGCCAGCAGCCAAGATAGACAAGGCCTCGGCTACACCTTC.

The genes are TRBV7-2 and TRBJ2-3; 7 bases match TRBD2. Per the germline V gene, CDR1 is SGHTA and CDR2 is FQGNSA. The junction had 6 bases not matched to a gene; V was cut back by 3 bases and J by 0 bases. The CDR3 extends over 16 amino acids. The CDR3 here is CASSFTAGVSTDTQYF. In nucleotides, the CDR3 is TGTGCCAGCAGCTTTACGGCGGGGGTGAGCACAGATACGCAGTATTTT.

The chain uses TRBV4-3 and TRBJ2-7, with 8 bases lining up with TRBD2. V shed 0 bases, J shed 2 bases, and the junction held 9 bases outside the gene matches. The CDR3 has 17 residues. Germline V gene data show CDR1 as LGHNA and CDR2 as YSLEER. As DNA, the CDR3 is TGCGCCAGCAGCCAAGATCTTGGTAGCGGGAAAACCTACGAGCAGTACTTC. Translation: CASSQDLGSGKTYEQYF.

The rearrangement uses TRBV3-1 (or the pseudogene TRBV3-2) and TRBJ2-3; a weak D match, TRBD2 (5 bases). This CDR3 contains 13 residues. CDR1 is LGHDT and CDR2 is YNNKEL in the germline V gene (reference sequence). Trimming left V 4 bases short and J 5 bases short, with 10 bases between. The chain's CDR3 is CASSRGSRDTQYF. The CDR3 nucleotides read TGTGCCAGCAGCCGAGGGTCCAGAGATACGCAGTATTTT.

The V gene is TRBV21-1, the J gene TRBJ1-2; whether TRBD1, the table's D call, matches the DNA was not checked. TRBV21-1 is termed a pseudogene. The CDR3 sequence is 12 residues long. DNA of the CDR3: TGTGCCAGCAGCCTCCGGGACAGGCGCTACACCTTC. Translation gives CASSLRDRRYTF.

The CDR3 nucleotides are TGTGCCAGCAGTTACTGGGGGGGCCTCAACACTGAAGCTTTCTTT. This codes for CASSYWGGLNTEAFF. The chain is built from TRBV6-2 or TRBV6-3 and TRBJ1-1, with a possible D match to TRBD1 (6 bases). CDR1 is MNHEY, CDR2 SVGEGT, per germline. The V gene lost 1 base and the J gene lost 2 bases, with 11 bases spanning the gap. The CDR3 loop spans 15 amino acids.

The count of this clone is one. The rearrangement joins TRBV6-5 to TRBJ1-1; 11 bases fit TRBD1. Germline CDR1 MNHEY, CDR2 SVGAGI. The CDR3 has 14 amino acids. V dropped 7 bases and J dropped 3; count of bases not matched to a gene: 4. CDR3 region: CASNPGQGDTEAFF. The CDR3 DNA sequence: TGTGCCAGCAATCCGGGACAGGGGGACACTGAAGCTTTCTTT.

The V gene is TRBV4-1, the J gene TRBJ1-1; D gene unclear. This CDR3 has 16 residues. Germline CDR1 MGHRA, CDR2 YSYEKL. V lost 0 bases, J lost 0 bases, and 11 bases lay in between. CDR3 protein: CASSQDFLQVNTEAFF. In DNA, the CDR3 is TGCGCCAGCAGCCAAGATTTCCTCCAGGTGAACACTGAAGCTTTCTTT.

This chain uses TRBV12-3 or TRBV12-4 with TRBJ2-7; D not resolved. V lost 1 base and J lost 6, with 7 bases in between. This CDR3 has 12 residues. The CDR3, as DNA: TGTGCCAGCAGTTTAGGTCCCTTCGAGCAGTACTTC. Amino acid sequence: CASSLGPFEQYF.

This chain uses TRBV11-2 with TRBJ1-6; TRBD1 might be the D (6 bases). V lost 3 bases to trimming and J lost 16 bases, with 16 bases between them. The CDR3 consists of 13 residues. Germline CDR1 is SGHAT and CDR2 is FQNNGV. CDR3: CASSLEGGAPLHF. Here the CDR3 DNA reads TGTGCCAGCAGCTTGGAGGGGGGGGCTCCTCTCCACTTT.

V gene TRBV2 combines with J gene TRBJ1-2, with D perhaps matching TRBD1 (6 bases). V shed 8 bases and J shed 4 bases, with 23 bases lying between them. This CDR3 has 16 amino acids. Germline lookup yields CDR1 SNHLY and CDR2 FYNNEI. The CDR3 DNA reads TGTGCCAGCTTCCGGTTAGGCACAGGGTTAGGCTATGGCTACACCTTC. Its translation is CASFRLGTGLGYGYTF.

This chain links TRBV5-8 with TRBJ1-1, with D perhaps TRBD1 (5 bases). CDR3 length: 15 amino acids. Germline V CDR1 and CDR2: SGHTS, YDEGEE. Between the trimmed V and J ends, which lost 4 bases and 3 bases, there was a span of 16 bases. In DNA form, the CDR3 reads TGTGCCAGCAGCGACTTTGGGGGGAAATACACTGAAGCTTTCTTT. Amino acids: CASSDFGGKYTEAFF.

V is TRBV6-1 and J is TRBJ1-2; D might be TRBD1 (5 bases). Looked up from germline, CDR1 is MNHNS and CDR2 is SASEGT. Trimming shortened V by 4 bases and J by 8 bases, and 23 bases separated the two germline ends. The CDR3 is 16 residues long. The DNA for the CDR3 is TGTGCCAGCAGTGCCGTCGGGGCGGGGGAGAGAAGCGGCTACACCTTC. Translation gives CASSAVGAGERSGYTF.

The rearrangement joins TRBV10-3 to TRBJ1-2, with D maybe TRBD1 (6 bases). The germline V and J ends were trimmed by 3 bases and 5 bases, with 13 bases remaining between them. Germline CDR1 is ENHRY and CDR2 is SYGVKD. The CDR3 has 14 amino acids. In DNA, the CDR3 is TGTGCCATCAGTGATCTGGGGGCTACTTATGGCTACACCTTC. Amino acids: CAISDLGATYGYTF.